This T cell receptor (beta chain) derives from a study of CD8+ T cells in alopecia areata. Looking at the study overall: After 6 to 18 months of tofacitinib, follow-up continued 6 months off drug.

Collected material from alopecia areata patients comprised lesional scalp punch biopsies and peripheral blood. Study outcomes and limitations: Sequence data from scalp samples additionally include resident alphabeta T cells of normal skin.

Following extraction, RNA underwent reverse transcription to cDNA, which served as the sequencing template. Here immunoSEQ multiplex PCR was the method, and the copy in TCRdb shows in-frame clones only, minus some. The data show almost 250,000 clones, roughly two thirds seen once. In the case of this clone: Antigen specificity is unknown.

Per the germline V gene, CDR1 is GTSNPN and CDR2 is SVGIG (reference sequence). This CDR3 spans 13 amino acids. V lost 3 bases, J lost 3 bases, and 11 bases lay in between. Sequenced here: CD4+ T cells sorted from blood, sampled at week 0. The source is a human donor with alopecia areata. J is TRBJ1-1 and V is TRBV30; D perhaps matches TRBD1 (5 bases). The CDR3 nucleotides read TGTGCCTGGAGGACCTGGGGGTACACTGAAGCTTTCTTT. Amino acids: CAWRTWGYTEAFF.